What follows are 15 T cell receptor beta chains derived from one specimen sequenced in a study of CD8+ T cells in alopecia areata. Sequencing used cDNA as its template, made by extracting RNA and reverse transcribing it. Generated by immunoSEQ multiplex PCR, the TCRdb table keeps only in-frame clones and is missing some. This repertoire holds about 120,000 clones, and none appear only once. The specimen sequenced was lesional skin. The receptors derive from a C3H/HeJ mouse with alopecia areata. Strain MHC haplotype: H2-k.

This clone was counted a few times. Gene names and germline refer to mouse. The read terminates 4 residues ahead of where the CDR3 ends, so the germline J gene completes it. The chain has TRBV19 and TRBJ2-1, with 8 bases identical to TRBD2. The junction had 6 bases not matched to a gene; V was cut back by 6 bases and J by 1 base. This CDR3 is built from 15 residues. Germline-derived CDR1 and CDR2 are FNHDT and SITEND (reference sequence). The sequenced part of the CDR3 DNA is TGTGCCAGCACCCCCGACTGGGGAAACTATGCT. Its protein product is CASTPDWGNYA. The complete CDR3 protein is CASTPDWGNYAEQFF.

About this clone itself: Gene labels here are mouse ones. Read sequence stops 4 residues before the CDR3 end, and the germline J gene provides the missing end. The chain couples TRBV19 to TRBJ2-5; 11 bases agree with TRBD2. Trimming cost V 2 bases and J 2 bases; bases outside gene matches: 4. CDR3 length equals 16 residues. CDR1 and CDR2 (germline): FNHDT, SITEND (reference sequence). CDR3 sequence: CASSMGTGGVQDTQYF. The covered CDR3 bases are TGTGCCAGCAGTATGGGGACTGGGGGAGTCCAAGAC.

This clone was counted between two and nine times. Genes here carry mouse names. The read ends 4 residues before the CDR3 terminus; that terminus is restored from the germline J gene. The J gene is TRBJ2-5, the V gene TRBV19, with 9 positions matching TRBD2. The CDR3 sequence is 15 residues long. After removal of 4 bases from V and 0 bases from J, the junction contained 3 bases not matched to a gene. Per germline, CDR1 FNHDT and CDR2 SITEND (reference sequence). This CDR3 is CASSPGGGNQDTQYF. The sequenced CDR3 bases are TGTGCCAGCAGTCCTGGGGGGGGTAACCAAGAC.

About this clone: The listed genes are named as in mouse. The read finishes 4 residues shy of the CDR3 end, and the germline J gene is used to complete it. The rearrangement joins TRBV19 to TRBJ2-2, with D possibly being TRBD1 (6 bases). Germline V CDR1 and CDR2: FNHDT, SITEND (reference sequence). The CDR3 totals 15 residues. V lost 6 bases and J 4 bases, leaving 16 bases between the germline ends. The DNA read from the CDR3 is TGTGCCAGCACCCCCGGGACAAAAACCACCGGG. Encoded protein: CASTPGTKTTG. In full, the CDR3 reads CASTPGTKTTGQLYF.

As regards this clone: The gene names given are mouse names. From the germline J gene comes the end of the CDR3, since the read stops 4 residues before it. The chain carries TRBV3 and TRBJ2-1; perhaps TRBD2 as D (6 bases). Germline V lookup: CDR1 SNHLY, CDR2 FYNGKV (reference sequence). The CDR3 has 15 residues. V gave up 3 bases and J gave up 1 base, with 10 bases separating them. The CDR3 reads CASSFGLRNYAEQFF. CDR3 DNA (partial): TGTGCCAGCAGCTTTGGACTGAGAAACTATGCT.

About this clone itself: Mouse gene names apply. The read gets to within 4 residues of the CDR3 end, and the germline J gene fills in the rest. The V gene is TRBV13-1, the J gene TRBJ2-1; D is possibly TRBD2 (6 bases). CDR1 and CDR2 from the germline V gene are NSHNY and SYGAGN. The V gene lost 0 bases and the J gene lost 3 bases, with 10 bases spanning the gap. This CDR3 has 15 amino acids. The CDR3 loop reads CASSDAWGSYAEQFF. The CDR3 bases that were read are TGTGCCAGCAGTGATGCATGGGGGAGCTATGCT.

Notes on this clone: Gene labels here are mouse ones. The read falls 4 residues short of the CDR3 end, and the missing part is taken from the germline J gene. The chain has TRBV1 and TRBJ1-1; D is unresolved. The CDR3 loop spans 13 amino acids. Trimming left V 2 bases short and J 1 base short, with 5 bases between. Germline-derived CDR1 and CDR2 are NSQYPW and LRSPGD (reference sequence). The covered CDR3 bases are TGCACCTGCAGTGCAACACGAAACACA. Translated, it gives CTCSATRNT. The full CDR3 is CTCSATRNTEVFF.

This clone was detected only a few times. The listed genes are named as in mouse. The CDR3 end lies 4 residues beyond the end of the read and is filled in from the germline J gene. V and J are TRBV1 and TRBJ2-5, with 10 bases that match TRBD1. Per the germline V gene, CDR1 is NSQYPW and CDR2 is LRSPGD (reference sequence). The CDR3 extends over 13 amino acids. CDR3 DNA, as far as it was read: TGCACCTGTCAGACAGGGGGCCGAGAC. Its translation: CTCQTGGRD. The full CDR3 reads CTCQTGGRDTQYF.

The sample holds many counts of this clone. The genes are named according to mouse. The sequenced part of the CDR3 DNA is TGTGCCAGCAGAGCTGGGACTGGGGATGCT. This translates into CASRAGTGDA. Given in full, the CDR3 is CASRAGTGDAEQFF. V gene TRBV13-3 combines with J gene TRBJ2-1, with TRBD2 matching 10 bases. Read data end 4 residues before the CDR3 end; the end is taken from the germline J gene. This CDR3 has 14 amino acids. V lost 5 bases, J lost 5 bases, and 4 bases stayed unmatched. CDR1 and CDR2 from the germline V gene are NNHDY and SYVADS.

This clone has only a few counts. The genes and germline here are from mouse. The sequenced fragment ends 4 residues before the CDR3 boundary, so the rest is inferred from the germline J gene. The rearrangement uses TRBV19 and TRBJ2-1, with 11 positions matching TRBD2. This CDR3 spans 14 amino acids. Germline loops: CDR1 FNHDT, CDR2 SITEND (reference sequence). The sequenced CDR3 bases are TGTGCCAGCGTCACTGGGGGGGCTGGAGCT. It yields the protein CASVTGGAGA. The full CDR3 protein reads CASVTGGAGAEQFF. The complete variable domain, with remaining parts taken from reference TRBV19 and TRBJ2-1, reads GGIITQTPKFLIGQEGQKLTLKCQQNFNHDTMYWYRQDSGKGLRLIYYSITENDLQKGDLSEGYDASREKKSSFSLTVTSAQKNEMAVFLCASVTGGAGAEQFFGPGTRLTVL.

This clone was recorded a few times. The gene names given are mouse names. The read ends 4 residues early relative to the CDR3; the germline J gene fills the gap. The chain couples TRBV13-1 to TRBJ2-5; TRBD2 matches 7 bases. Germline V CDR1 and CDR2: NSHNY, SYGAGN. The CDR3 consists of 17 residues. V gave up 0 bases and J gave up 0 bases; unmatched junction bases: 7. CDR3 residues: CASSDDAYWGNQDTQYF. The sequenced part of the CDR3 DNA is TGTGCCAGCAGTGATGACGCCTACTGGGGTAACCAAGAC.

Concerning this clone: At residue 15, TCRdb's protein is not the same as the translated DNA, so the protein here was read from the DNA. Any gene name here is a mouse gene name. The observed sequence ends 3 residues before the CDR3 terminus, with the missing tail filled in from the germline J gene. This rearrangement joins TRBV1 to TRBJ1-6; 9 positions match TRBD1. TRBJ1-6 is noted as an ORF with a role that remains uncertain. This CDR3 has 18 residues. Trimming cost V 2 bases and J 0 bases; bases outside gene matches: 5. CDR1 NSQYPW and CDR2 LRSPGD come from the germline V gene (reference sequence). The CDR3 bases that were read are TGCACCTGCAGTGCACCGACAGGGGGGGGTTCCTATAATTCGCCC. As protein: CTCSAPTGGGSYNSP. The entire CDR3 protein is CTCSAPTGGGSYNSPLYF.

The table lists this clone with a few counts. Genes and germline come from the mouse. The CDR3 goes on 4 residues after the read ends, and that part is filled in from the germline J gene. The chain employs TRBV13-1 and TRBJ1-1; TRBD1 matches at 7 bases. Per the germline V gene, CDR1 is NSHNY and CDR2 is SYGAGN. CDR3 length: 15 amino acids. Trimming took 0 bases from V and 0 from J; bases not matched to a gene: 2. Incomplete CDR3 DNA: TGTGCCAGCAGTGATGAGGGACAGTCAAACACA. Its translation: CASSDEGQSNT. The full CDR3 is CASSDEGQSNTEVFF.

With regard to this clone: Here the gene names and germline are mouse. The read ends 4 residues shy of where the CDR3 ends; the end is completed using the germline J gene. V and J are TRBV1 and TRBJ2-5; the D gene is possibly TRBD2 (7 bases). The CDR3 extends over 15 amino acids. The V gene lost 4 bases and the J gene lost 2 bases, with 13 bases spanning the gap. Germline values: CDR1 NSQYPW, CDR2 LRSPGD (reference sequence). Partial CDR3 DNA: TGCACCTGCAGTGGGGAGGGGGGGGTCCAAGAC. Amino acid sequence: CTCSGEGGVQD. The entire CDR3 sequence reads CTCSGEGGVQDTQYF. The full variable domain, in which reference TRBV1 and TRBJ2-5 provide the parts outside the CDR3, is VTLLEQNPRWRLVPRGQAVNLRCILKNSQYPWMSWYQQDLQKQLQWLFTLRSPGDKEVKSLPGADYLATRVTDTELRLQVANMSQGRTLYCTCSGEGGVQDTQYFGPGTRLLVL.

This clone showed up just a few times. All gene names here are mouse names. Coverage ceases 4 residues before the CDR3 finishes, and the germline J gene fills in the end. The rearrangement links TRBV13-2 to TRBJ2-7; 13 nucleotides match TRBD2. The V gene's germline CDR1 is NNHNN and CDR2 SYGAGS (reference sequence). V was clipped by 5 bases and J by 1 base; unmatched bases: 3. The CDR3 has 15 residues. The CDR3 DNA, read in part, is TGTGCCAGCGGGGGACTGGGGGGGAAGTCCTAT. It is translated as CASGGLGGKSY. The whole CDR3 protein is CASGGLGGKSYEQYF.